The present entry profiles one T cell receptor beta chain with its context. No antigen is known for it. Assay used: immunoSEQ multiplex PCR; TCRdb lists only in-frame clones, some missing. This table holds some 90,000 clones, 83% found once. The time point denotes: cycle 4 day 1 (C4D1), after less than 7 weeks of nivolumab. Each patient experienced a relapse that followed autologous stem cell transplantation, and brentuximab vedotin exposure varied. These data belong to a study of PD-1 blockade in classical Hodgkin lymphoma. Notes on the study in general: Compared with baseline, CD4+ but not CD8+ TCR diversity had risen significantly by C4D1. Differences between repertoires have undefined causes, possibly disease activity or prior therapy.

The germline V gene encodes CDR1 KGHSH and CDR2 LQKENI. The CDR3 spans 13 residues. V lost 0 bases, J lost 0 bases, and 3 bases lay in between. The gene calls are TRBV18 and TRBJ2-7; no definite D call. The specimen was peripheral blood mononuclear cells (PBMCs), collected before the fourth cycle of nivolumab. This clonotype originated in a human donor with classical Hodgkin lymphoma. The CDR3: CASSPPDSYEQYF. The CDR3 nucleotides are TGTGCCAGCTCACCACCGGACTCCTACGAGCAGTACTTC. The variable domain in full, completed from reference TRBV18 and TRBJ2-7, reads NAGVMQNPRHLVRRRGQEARLRCSPMKGHSHVYWYRQLPEEGLKFMVYLQKENIIDESGMPKERFSAEFPKEGPSILRIQQVVRGDSAAYFCASSPPDSYEQYFGPGTRLTVT.